The following is a T cell receptor beta chain sequence with its context. Antigen specificity is unknown. The data were produced by immunoSEQ multiplex PCR, yet TCRdb's version contains in-frame clones alone and is incomplete. The repertoire holds some 50,000 clones, with roughly 93% as singletons. The CDR3 is made up of 16 amino acids. V lost 0 bases to trimming and J lost 0 bases, with 6 bases between them. From germline, CDR1 is LGHNA and CDR2 YNFKEQ. These data come from a study of OX40 agonist ivuxolimab in advanced cancers. Study-wide findings and caveats: Clonal expansion in partial responders at 0.1-3.0 mg/kg ranked among the lowest.

The chain employs TRBV4-2 and TRBJ2-6; unclear D gene. Here the sequenced sample was CD4+ or CD8+ T cells sorted from blood, taken in a trial of the OX40 agonist ivuxolimab. The TCR was taken from an adult with an advanced solid tumor such as melanoma, head and neck, liver or kidney cancer. CDR3 amino acids: CASSQEALSGANVLTF. The CDR3 DNA reads TGTGCCAGCAGCCAAGAGGCACTCTCTGGGGCCAACGTCCTGACTTTC.